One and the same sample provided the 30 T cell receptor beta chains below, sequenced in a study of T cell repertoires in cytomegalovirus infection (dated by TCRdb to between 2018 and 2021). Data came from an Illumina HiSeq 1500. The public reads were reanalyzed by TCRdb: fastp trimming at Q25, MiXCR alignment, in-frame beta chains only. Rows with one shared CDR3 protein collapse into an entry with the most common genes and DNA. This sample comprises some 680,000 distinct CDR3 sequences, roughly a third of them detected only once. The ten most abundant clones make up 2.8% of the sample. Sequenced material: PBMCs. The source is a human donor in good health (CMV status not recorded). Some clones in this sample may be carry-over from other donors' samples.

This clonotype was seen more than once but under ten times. The CDR3 DNA follows: TGTGCCAGCAGTTTATGGGCTAGCGGGGCCACAGATACGCAGTATTTT. Translated, it gives CASSLWASGATDTQYF. This chain joins TRBV28 and TRBJ2-3; 9 bases line up with TRBD2. The germline V gene has CDR1 MDHEN and CDR2 SYDVKM. The CDR3 runs 16 residues. V shed 0 bases and J 2 bases; nucleotides not matched to a gene: 3.

Written as DNA, the CDR3 is TGTGCCAGCAGTTTTTTGCGGGAGGATTCACCCCTCCACTTT. Amino acids: CASSFLREDSPLHF. This chain joins TRBV27 and TRBJ1-6; D ambiguous. V shed 3 bases and J shed 8 bases, with 11 bases lying between them. Germline CDR1 MNHEY, CDR2 SMNVEV (reference sequence). The CDR3 length is 14 residues.

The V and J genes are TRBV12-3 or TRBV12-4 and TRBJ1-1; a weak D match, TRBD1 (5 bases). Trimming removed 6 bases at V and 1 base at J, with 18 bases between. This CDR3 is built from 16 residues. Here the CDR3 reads CASSSTRTSKNTEAFF. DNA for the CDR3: TGTGCCAGCAGCTCAACCCGGACAAGTAAGAACACTGAAGCTTTCTTT.

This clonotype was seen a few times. CDR3: CASSYTGTNYGYTF. DNA of the CDR3: TGTGCCAGCAGTTATACAGGCACTAACTATGGCTACACCTTC. This chain connects TRBV6-5 to TRBJ1-2, with D perhaps matching TRBD1 (5 bases). Deletions cut 3 bases from V and 0 bases from J, with 8 bases between. Germline loops: CDR1 MNHEY, CDR2 SVGAGI. CDR3 length equals 14 residues.

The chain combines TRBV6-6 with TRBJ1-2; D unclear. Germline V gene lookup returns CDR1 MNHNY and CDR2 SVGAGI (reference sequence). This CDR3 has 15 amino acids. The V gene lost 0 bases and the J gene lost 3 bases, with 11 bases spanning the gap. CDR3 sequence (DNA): TGTGCCAGCAGTTACTCTATCCTGGTCCACTATGGCTACACCTTC. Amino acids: CASSYSILVHYGYTF.

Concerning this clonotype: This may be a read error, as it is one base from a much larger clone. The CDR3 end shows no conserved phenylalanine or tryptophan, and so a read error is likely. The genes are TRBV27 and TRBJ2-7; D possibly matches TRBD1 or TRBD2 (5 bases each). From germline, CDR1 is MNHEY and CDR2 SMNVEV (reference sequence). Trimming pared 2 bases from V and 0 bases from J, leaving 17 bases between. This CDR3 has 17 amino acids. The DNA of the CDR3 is TGTGCCAGCAGTTTAAGGGTGACCGGGACGTACTCCTACGAGCAGTACTTA. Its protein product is CASSLRVTGTYSYEQYL.

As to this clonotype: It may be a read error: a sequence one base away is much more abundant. The CDR3 protein is CASSGLIGGQRNTEAFF. As DNA, the CDR3 is TGTGCCAGCAGCGGGTTGATAGGGGGCCAGAGGAACACTGAAGCTTTCTTT. The V and J genes are TRBV7-2 and TRBJ1-1; 7 nucleotides align to TRBD1. V was clipped by 5 bases and J by 1 base; unmatched bases: 13. CDR3 length equals 17 residues. The germline CDR1 and CDR2 sequences are SGHTA and FQGNSA.

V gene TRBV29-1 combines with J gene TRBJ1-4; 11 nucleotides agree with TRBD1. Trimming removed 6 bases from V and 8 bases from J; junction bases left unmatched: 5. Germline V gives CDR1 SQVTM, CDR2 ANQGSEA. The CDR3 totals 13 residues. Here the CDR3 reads CSVGQGAREKLFF. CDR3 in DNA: TGCAGCGTCGGACAGGGGGCTCGGGAAAAACTGTTTTTT.

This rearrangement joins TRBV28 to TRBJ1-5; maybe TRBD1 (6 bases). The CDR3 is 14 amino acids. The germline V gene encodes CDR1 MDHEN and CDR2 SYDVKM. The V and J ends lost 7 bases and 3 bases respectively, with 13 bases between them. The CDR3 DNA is TGTGCCAGCACAACAGGGACACTCAATCAGCCCCAGCATTTT. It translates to CASTTGTLNQPQHF.

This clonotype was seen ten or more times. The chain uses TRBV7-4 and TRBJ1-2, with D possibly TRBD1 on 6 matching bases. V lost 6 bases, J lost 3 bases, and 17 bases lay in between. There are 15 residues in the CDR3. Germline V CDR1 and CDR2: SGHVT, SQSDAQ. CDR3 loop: CASRLQGITDYGYTF. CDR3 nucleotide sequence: TGTGCCAGCAGATTACAGGGAATCACCGACTATGGCTACACCTTC. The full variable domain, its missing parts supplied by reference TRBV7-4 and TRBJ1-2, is GAGVSQSPRYKVAKRGRDVALRCDSISGHVTLYWYRQTLGQGSEVLTYSQSDAQRDKSGRPSGRFSAERPERSVSTLKIQRTEQGDSAVYLCASRLQGITDYGYTFGSGTRLTVV.

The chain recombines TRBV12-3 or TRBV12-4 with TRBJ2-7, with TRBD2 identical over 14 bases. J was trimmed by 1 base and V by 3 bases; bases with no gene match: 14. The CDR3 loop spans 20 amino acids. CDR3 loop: CASSFSTGTSGRGSSYEQYF. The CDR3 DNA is TGTGCCAGCAGTTTTTCAACCGGGACTAGCGGGAGAGGAAGTTCCTACGAGCAGTACTTC.

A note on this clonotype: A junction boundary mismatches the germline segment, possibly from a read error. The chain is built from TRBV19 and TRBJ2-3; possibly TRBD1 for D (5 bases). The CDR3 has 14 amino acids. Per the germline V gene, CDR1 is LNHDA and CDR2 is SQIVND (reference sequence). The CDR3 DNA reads TGTGCCAGTAGTTGGCAGGGCAGAGCAGATACGCTGTATTTT. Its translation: CASSWQGRADTLYF.

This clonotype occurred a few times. CDR3 residues: CSVAGLADYNEQFF. CDR3 nucleotide sequence: TGCAGCGTCGCCGGACTAGCGGATTACAATGAGCAGTTCTTC. V usage is TRBV29-1 and J usage is TRBJ2-1; the match to TRBD2 covers 10 bases. Germline lookup yields CDR1 SQVTM and CDR2 ANQGSEA. This CDR3 has 14 residues. V lost 6 bases, J lost 4 bases, and 6 bases stayed unmatched.

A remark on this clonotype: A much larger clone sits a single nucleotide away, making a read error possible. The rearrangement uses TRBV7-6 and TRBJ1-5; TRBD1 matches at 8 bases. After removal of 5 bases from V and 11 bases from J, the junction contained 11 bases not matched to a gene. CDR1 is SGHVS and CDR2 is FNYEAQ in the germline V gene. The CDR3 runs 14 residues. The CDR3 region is CASSRTGTMYAQHF. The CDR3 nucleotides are TGTGCCAGCAGCAGGACAGGGACAATGTATGCCCAGCATTTT. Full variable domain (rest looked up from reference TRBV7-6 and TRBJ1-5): GAGVSQSPRYKVTKRGQDVALRCDPISGHVSLYWYRQALGQGPEFLTYFNYEAQQDKSGLPNDRFSAERPEGSISTLTIQRTEQRDSAMYRCASSRTGTMYAQHFGDGTRLSIL.

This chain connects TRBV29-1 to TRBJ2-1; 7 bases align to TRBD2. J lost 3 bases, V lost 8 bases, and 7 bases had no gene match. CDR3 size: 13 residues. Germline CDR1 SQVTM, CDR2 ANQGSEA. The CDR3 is CSSGGRVYNEQFF. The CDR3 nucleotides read TGCAGCTCCGGCGGGAGAGTCTACAATGAGCAGTTCTTC.

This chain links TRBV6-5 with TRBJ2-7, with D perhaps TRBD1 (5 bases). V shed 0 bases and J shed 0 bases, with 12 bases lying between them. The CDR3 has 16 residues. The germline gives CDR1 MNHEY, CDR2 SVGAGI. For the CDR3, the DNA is TGTGCCAGCAGTTACTCGGACATTGGCTCCTCCTACGAGCAGTACTTC. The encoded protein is CASSYSDIGSSYEQYF.

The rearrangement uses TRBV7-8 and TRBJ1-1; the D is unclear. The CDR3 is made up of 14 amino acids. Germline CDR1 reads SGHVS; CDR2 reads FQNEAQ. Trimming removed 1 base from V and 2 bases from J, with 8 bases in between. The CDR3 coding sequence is TGTGCCAGCAGCTTAGATGTAGACAACACTGAAGCTTTCTTT. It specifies CASSLDVDNTEAFF.

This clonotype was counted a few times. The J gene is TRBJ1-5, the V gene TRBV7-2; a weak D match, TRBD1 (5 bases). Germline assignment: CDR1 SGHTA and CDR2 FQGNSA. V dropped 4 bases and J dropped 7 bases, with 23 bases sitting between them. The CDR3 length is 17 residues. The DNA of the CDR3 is TGTGCCAGCAGCTCCGTCGGGGGTCCCTCCCTTCGGCAGCCCCAGCATTTT. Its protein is CASSSVGGPSLRQPQHF.

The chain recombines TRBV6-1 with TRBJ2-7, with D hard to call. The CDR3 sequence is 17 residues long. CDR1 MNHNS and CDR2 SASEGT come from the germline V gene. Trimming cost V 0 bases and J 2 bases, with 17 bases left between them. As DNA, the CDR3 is TGTGCCAGCAGTGAAGCGCTTCGAGGAGTAGTGGCCTACGAGCAGTACTTC. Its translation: CASSEALRGVVAYEQYF.

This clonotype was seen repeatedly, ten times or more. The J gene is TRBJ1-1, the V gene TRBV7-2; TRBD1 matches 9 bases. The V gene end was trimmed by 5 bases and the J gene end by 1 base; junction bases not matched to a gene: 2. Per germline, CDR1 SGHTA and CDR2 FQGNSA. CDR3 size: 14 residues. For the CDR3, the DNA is TGTGCCAGCAGCGGACAGGGGTGGAACACTGAAGCTTTCTTT. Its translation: CASSGQGWNTEAFF.

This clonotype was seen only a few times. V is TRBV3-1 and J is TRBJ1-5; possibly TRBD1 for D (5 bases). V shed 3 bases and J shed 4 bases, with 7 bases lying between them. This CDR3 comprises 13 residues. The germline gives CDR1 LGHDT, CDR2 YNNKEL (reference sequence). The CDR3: CASSQGVNQPQHF. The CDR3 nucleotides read TGTGCCAGCAGCCAGGGGGTGAATCAGCCCCAGCATTTT. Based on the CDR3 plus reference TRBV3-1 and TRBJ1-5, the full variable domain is DTAVSQTPKYLVTQMGNDKSIKCEQNLGHDTMYWYKQDSKKFLKIMFSYNNKELIINETVPNRFSPKSPDKAHLNLHINSLELGDSAVYFCASSQGVNQPQHFGDGTRLSIL.

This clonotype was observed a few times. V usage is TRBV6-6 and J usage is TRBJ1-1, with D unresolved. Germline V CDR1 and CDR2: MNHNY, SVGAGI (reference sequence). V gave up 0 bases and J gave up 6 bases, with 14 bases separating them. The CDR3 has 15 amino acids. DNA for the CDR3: TGTGCCAGCAGTTACTCGACGGTTACCAGGCCTGAAGCTTTCTTT. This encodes CASSYSTVTRPEAFF.

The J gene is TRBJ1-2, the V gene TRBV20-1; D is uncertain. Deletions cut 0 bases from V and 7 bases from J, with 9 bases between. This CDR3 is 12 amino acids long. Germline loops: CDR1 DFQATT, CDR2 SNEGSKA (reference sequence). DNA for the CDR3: TGCAGTGCTAGAGATAGAAATGGTGGCTACACCTTC. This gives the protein CSARDRNGGYTF.

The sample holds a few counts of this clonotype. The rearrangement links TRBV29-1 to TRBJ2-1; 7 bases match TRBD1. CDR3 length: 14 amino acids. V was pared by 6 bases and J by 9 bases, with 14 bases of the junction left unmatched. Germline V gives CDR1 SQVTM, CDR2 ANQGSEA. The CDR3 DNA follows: TGCAGCGTCGGAACTCGACAGGGAATAACTGAGCAGTTCTTC. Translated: CSVGTRQGITEQFF.

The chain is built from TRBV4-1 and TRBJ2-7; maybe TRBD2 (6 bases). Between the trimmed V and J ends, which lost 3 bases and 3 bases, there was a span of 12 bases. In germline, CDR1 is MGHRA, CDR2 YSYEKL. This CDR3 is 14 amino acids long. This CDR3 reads CASSHLVEGYEQYF. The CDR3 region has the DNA TGCGCCAGCAGCCACCTCGTGGAGGGCTACGAGCAGTACTTC.

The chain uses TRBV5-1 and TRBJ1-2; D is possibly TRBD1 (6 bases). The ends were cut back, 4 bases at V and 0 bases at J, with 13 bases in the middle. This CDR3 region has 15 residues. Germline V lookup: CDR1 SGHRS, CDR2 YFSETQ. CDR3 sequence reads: CASSRNRETNYGYTF. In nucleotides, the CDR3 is TGCGCCAGCAGCCGTAACAGGGAAACTAACTATGGCTACACCTTC.

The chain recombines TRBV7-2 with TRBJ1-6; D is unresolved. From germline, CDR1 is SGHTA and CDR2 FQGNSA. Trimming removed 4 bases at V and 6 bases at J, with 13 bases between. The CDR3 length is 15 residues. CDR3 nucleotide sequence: TGTGCCAGCAGCTCCTCCACGTGGGGTAATTCACCCCTCCACTTT. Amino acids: CASSSSTWGNSPLHF.

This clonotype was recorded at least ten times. CDR3 in DNA: TGTGCCAGCAGCTTAAGACAGGGAAATGGCTACACCTTC. Its protein is CASSLRQGNGYTF. The V call is TRBV7-3, the J call TRBJ1-2, with TRBD1 identical over 7 bases. The trim removed 1 base at V and 6 bases at J, leaving 2 bases unmatched. This CDR3 has 13 amino acids. Looked up from germline, CDR1 is SGHTA and CDR2 is FQGTGA.

CDR3 DNA: TGTGCCAGCAGCTTCGGCCTCGAGACTAGCAATCAGCCCCAGCATTTT. The encoded protein is CASSFGLETSNQPQHF. This chain uses TRBV7-9 with TRBJ1-5; D ambiguous. V lost 3 bases and J 0 bases, leaving 12 bases between the germline ends. This CDR3 contains 16 residues. Germline V gives CDR1 SEHNR, CDR2 FQNEAQ (reference sequence). Combining the CDR3 with reference TRBV7-9 and TRBJ1-5 gives the whole variable domain DTGVSQNPRHKITKRGQNVTFRCDPISEHNRLYWYRQTLGQGPEFLTYFQNEAQLEKSRLLSDRFSAERPKGSFSTLEIQRTEQGDSAMYLCASSFGLETSNQPQHFGDGTRLSIL.

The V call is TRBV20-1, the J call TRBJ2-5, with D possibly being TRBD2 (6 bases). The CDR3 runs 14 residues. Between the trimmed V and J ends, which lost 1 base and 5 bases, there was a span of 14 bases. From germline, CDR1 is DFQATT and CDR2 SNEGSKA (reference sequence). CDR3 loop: CSARAGGMGETQYF. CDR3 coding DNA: TGCAGTGCTAGAGCAGGCGGGATGGGGGAGACCCAGTACTTC.